This paragraph reports one T cell receptor (beta chain). The sample is drawn from a study of CD8 T cells in Susac syndrome. This CDR3 spans 14 amino acids. V was clipped by 5 bases and J by 10 bases, with 14 bases between them. CDR1 is KGHDR and CDR2 is SFDVKD in the germline V gene. The authors reverse transcribed about 0.5 to 1 ug RNA with random hexamers. TCRdb itself ran the immunoSEQ multiplex PCR reads through MiXCR, one entry per CDR3 protein. The repertoire holds about 180,000 distinct CDR3 sequences, about 95% seen once, with around 0.15% in the top ten. This chain joins TRBV24-1 and TRBJ1-6, with D perhaps matching TRBD1 (6 bases). The source material was CD8+ T cells from PBMCs. The sequence was obtained from a human donor with multiple sclerosis. The CDR3 is CATSATQGVSPLHF. The CDR3, as DNA: TGTGCCACCAGTGCAACACAGGGAGTGTCACCCCTCCACTTT.